This is a list of T cell receptor beta chains from one sample in a study of blood T cell repertoires in COVID-19. Profiling relied on immunoSEQ multiplex PCR, and the TCRdb table lists in-frame clones only, not all of them. The repertoire includes approximately 120,000 clones, around 82% of them detected once, and around 4.2% sits in the top ten. Sequenced material: peripheral blood. The receptors stem from a human donor in a cohort sampled during active or convalescent COVID-19. The CDR3 runs from the conserved cysteine through the conserved F or W. Fields, in order: V gene, J gene, D gene, clone size, CDR3 protein, CDR3 DNA. The D gene is left open where the match is weak. Not every row has a clone size; where given, it reads once, few, many or a size class.

TRBV12-3/TRBV12-4	TRBJ1-2	TRBD1	NA	CASSPQGANGYTF	TGTGCCAGCAGCCCCCAGGGGGCGAATGGCTACACCTTC
TRBV29-1	TRBJ2-3	NA	NA	CSVSSTDTQYF	TGCAGCGTTAGCTCGACAGATACGCAGTATTTT
TRBV19	TRBJ2-7	TRBD2	few	CASSIRGTSSTYEQYF	TGTGCCAGTAGTATTAGGGGGACTAGCTCGACTTACGAGCAGTACTTC
TRBV9	TRBJ1-2	TRBD1	NA	CASSRGQGAPYGYTF	TGTGCCAGCAGCAGGGGACAGGGGGCCCCCTATGGCTACACCTTC
TRBV6-5	TRBJ1-2	NA	medium-sized	CASSYVGGGYTF	TGTGCCAGCAGTTACGTTGGGGGCGGCTACACCTTC
TRBV19	TRBJ2-7	TRBD2	once	CASSIGGGPDSYEQYF	TGTGCCAGTAGTATAGGGGGGGGTCCAGACTCCTACGAGCAGTACTTC
TRBV28	TRBJ1-2	NA	NA	CASTQDSYGYTF	TGTGCCAGCACCCAGGACAGCTATGGCTACACCTTC
TRBV6-5	TRBJ1-1	NA	NA	CASSVTQGTEAFF	TGTGCCAGCAGCGTAACACAGGGCACTGAAGCTTTCTTT
TRBV10-3	TRBJ2-7	NA	few	CAIKDLSYEQYF	TGTGCCATCAAGGACTTGTCCTACGAGCAGTACTTC
TRBV6-5	TRBJ1-5	TRBD1	few	CASSQLETGPKPQHF	TGTGCCAGCAGCCAGCTAGAGACAGGGCCGAAGCCCCAGCATTTT
TRBV28	TRBJ1-5	NA	NA	CASSLVSGQSNQPQHF	TGTGCCAGCAGTTTGGTCTCAGGACAGAGCAATCAGCCCCAGCATTTT
TRBV27	TRBJ2-6	NA	NA	CASSHDLTGANVLTF	TGTGCCAGCAGTCACGACTTAACTGGGGCCAACGTCCTGACTTTC
TRBV28	TRBJ1-1	TRBD1	NA	CATWDRVTEAFF	TGTGCCACCTGGGACAGGGTGACTGAAGCTTTCTTT
TRBV6-5	TRBJ2-1	NA	NA	CASSYARSSSYNEQFF	TGTGCCAGCAGTTACGCGAGGTCCAGCTCCTACAATGAGCAGTTCTTC
TRBV6-5	TRBJ1-5	TRBD1	NA	CASSQQGAPQPQHF	TGTGCCAGCAGTCAACAGGGGGCGCCTCAGCCCCAGCATTTT
TRBV7-2	TRBJ1-4	TRBD1	few	CASSLGTGSNEKLFF	TGTGCCAGCAGCTTAGGGACAGGGTCTAATGAAAAACTGTTTTTT
TRBV29-1	TRBJ2-4	NA	NA	CSVEVPRGYIQYF	TGCAGCGTTGAAGTCCCCAGGGGTTACATTCAGTACTTC
TRBV5-6	TRBJ2-6	TRBD1	NA	CASSFTGVAVSGANVLTF	TGTGCCAGCAGCTTTACAGGGGTCGCCGTGTCTGGGGCCAACGTCCTGACTTTC
TRBV19	TRBJ1-1	TRBD1	NA	CASRPTGEDTEAFF	TGTGCCAGTAGGCCAACAGGGGAGGACACTGAAGCTTTCTTT
TRBV5-6	TRBJ1-6	NA	NA	CASSFRQNNNSPLHF	TGTGCCAGCAGCTTTAGACAGAACAATAATTCACCCCTCCACTTT
TRBV4-1	TRBJ1-4	NA	once	CASSQGTVSTNEKLFF	TGCGCCAGCAGCCAAGGTACGGTTTCAACTAATGAAAAACTGTTTTTT
TRBV11-2	TRBJ2-1	TRBD2	NA	CASSLGLAGANEQFF	TGTGCCAGCAGCTTAGGACTAGCGGGGGCCAATGAGCAGTTCTTC
TRBV19	TRBJ1-2	TRBD1	NA	CASTPSGTGGNHGYTF	TGTGCCAGTACCCCCTCCGGGACAGGGGGCAATCATGGCTACACCTTC
TRBV7-2	TRBJ2-7	TRBD2	NA	CASRPTGTIYEQYF	TGTGCCAGCAGACCAACCGGGACTATCTACGAGCAGTACTTC
TRBV4-1	TRBJ1-1	TRBD1	NA	CASSQGGQGSTEAFF	TGCGCCAGCAGCCAAGGAGGACAGGGAAGCACTGAAGCTTTCTTT
TRBV7-2	TRBJ1-4	TRBD1	NA	CASSTRQGAGEKLFF	TGTGCCAGCAGCACTCGACAGGGGGCGGGGGAAAAACTGTTTTTT
TRBV7-2	TRBJ2-7	TRBD1	NA	CASSLGDRAWGAYEQYF	TGTGCCAGCAGCTTAGGGGACAGGGCCTGGGGAGCCTACGAGCAGTACTTC
TRBV28	TRBJ1-2	TRBD1	NA	CASSLVDRGIEGYTF	TGTGCCAGCAGTTTAGTAGACAGGGGCATCGAAGGCTACACCTTC
TRBV27	TRBJ2-7	NA	NA	CASRLGLSYEQYF	TGTGCCAGCAGGTTAGGGCTGTCCTACGAGCAGTACTTC
TRBV19	TRBJ1-4	NA	few	CASRGVATSEKLFF	TGTGCCAGTAGGGGTGTTGCAACTAGTGAAAAACTGTTTTTT
TRBV25-1	TRBJ2-3	TRBD2	NA	CASSASGGSDTQYF	TGTGCCAGCAGTGCTAGCGGGGGGTCAGATACGCAGTATTTT
TRBV7-9	TRBJ2-1	NA	NA	CASSARGASVLNEQFF	TGTGCCAGCAGCGCCAGAGGTGCGAGCGTCCTTAATGAGCAGTTCTTC
TRBV24-1	TRBJ2-3	TRBD1	NA	CATNFPKVKAGTGSGDTQYF	TGTGCCACCAATTTTCCAAAGGTCAAAGCCGGGACAGGGAGCGGAGATACGCAGTATTTT
TRBV28	TRBJ2-2	NA	NA	CASSSRVRRGPNTGELFF	TGTGCCAGCAGCTCTCGTGTTCGGCGGGGGCCTAACACCGGGGAGCTGTTTTTT
TRBV28	TRBJ2-1	TRBD2	once	CASSPSGRGSYNEQFF	TGTGCCAGCAGTCCCAGCGGGAGAGGATCCTACAATGAGCAGTTCTTC
TRBV18	TRBJ1-5	NA	NA	CASSRGQNNQPQHF	TGTGCCAGCTCCCGAGGCCAGAATAATCAGCCCCAGCATTTT
TRBV5-6	TRBJ1-2	NA	NA	CASTGTSYGYTF	TGTGCCAGCACCGGGACATCCTATGGCTACACCTTC
TRBV27	TRBJ1-5	TRBD1	NA	CASSSIRQGSRAPQHF	TGTGCCAGCAGTTCCATTCGACAGGGGTCAAGGGCGCCCCAGCATTTT
TRBV27	TRBJ1-2	TRBD1	NA	CASSLAGTGYYGYTF	TGTGCCAGCAGTTTAGCCGGGACAGGGTACTATGGCTACACCTTC
TRBV7-2	TRBJ2-3	TRBD2	few	CASSSPGLVAVTQYF	TGTGCCAGCAGCTCGCCGGGACTAGTGGCGGTTACGCAGTATTTT
TRBV27	TRBJ2-7	TRBD1	NA	CASSLYGTGWYEQYF	TGTGCCAGCAGTTTATATGGGACAGGATGGTACGAGCAGTACTTC
TRBV5-1	TRBJ1-3	TRBD1	NA	CASSLSTGYGNTIYF	TGCGCCAGCAGCTTGTCGACAGGGTATGGAAACACCATATATTTT
TRBV27	TRBJ1-6	NA	NA	CASSWGHTSSYNSPLHF	TGTGCCAGCAGTTGGGGACATACGAGCTCCTATAATTCACCCCTCCACTTT
TRBV27	TRBJ2-3	TRBD2	NA	CASSKPGLVGDTQYF	TGTGCCAGCAGTAAGCCGGGACTAGTAGGCGATACGCAGTATTTT
TRBV7-8	TRBJ2-3	TRBD2	NA	CASRPREQRGGFWSTDTQYF	TGTGCCAGCAGGCCCCGGGAACAGCGGGGGGGCTTTTGGAGCACAGATACGCAGTATTTT
TRBV6-5	TRBJ1-1	NA	NA	CATLAVRGPEAFF	TGTGCCACCCTGGCAGTCCGGGGTCCTGAAGCTTTCTTT
TRBV30	TRBJ2-1	TRBD2	NA	CAWSVLGRLAGEYNEQFF	TGTGCCTGGAGTGTACTGGGTCGACTAGCGGGGGAATACAATGAGCAGTTCTTC
TRBV7-9	TRBJ1-1	NA	NA	CASSLAPNSGAFF	TGTGCCAGCAGCTTAGCCCCCAACTCTGGTGCTTTCTTT
TRBV5-5	TRBJ2-7	TRBD1	once	CASSLVGTGAYEQYF	TGTGCCAGCAGCTTGGTTGGGACAGGGGCTTACGAGCAGTACTTC
TRBV12-3/TRBV12-4	TRBJ1-4	NA	NA	CASSFSEKLFF	TGTGCCAGCAGTTTCTCTGAAAAACTGTTTTTT
TRBV11-1	TRBJ1-1	NA	NA	CASSWSADTEAFF	TGTGCCAGCAGCTGGTCAGCGGACACTGAAGCTTTCTTT
TRBV5-4	TRBJ1-2	NA	NA	CASSFAQGYVYGYTF	TGTGCCAGCAGCTTCGCTCAGGGATATGTCTATGGCTACACCTTC